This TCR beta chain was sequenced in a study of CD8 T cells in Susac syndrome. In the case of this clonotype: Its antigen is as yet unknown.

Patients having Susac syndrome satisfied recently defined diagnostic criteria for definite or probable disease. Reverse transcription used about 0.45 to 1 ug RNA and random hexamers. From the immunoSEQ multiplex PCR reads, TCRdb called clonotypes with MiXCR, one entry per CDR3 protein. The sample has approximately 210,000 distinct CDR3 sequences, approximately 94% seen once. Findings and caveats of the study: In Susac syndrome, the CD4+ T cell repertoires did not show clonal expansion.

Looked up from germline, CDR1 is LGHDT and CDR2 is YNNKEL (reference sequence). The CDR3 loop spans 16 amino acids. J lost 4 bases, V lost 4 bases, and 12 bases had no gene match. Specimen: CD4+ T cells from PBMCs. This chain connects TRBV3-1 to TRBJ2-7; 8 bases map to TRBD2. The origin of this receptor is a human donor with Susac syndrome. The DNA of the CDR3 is TGTGCCAGCAGCCGCTGGCGGGGGGATGGGATGTACGAGCAGTACTTC. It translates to CASSRWRGDGMYEQYF.